The entry that follows covers one T cell receptor beta chain sequence. This specimen belongs to a study of blood T cell repertoires in COVID-19. Per germline, CDR1 MDHEN and CDR2 SYDVKM. Losses at the gene ends were 3 bases for V and 6 bases for J; bases not matched to a gene: 2. The CDR3 runs 13 residues. Original data processing: Reference gene primer amplification gave estimated nucleated cell counts. Clones were read by immunoSEQ multiplex PCR, and TCRdb kept only the in-frame ones, dropping some. V, J and clone size are those of that table, while D and trimming were read from the DNA. Of under 250,000 clones in the sample, around nine tenths are singletons; the top ten hold around 1.5%.

This TCR came from a woman aged 60-75 years who had recovered from COVID-19. J is TRBJ2-1 and V is TRBV28; 7 bases match TRBD2. Sequencing input: peripheral blood. This CDR3 reads CASSLWGGNEQFF. The CDR3 DNA reads as TGTGCCAGCAGTTTGTGGGGGGGCAATGAGCAGTTCTTC.